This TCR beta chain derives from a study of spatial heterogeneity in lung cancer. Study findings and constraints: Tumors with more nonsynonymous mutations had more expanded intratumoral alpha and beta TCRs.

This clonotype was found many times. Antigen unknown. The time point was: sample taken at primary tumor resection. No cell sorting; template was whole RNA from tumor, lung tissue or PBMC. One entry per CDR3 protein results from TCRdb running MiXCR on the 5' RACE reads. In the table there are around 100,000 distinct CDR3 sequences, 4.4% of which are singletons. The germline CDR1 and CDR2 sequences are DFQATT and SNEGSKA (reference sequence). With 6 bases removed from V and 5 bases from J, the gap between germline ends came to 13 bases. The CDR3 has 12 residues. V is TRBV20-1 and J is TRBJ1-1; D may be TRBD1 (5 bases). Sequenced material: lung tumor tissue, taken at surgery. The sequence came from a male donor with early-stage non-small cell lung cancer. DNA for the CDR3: TGCAGTGCCTCCCCAGGGTGGACTGAAGCTTTCTTT. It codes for CSASPGWTEAFF.